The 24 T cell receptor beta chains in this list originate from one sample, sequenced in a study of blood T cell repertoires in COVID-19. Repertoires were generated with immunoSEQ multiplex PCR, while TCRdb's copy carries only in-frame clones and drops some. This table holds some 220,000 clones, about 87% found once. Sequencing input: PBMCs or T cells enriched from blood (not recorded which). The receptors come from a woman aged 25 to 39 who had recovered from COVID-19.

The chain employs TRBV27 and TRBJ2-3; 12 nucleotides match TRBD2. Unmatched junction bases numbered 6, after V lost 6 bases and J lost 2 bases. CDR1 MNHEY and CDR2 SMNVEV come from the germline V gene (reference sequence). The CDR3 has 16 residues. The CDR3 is CASSGTSGGFTDTQYF. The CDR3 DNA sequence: TGTGCCAGCAGCGGTACTAGCGGGGGGTTCACAGATACGCAGTATTTT.

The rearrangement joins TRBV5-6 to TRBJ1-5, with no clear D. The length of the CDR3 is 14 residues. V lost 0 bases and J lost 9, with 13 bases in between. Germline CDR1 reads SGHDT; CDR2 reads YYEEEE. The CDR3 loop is CASSLAADIWPQHF. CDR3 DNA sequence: TGTGCCAGCAGCTTGGCGGCAGACATTTGGCCCCAGCATTTT.

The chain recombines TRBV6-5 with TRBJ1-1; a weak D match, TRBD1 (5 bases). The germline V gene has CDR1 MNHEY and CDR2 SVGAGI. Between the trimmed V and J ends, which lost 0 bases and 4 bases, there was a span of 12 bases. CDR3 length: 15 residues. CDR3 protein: CASSYSGGGITEAFF. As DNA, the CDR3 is TGTGCCAGCAGTTACTCGGGCGGGGGGATCACTGAAGCTTTCTTT.

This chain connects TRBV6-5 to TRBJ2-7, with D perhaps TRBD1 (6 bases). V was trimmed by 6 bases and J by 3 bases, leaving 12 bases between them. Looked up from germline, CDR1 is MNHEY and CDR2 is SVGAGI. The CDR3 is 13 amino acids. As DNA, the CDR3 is TGTGCCAGCAGGGGGAAGGGGGTCTACGAGCAGTACTTC. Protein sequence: CASRGKGVYEQYF.

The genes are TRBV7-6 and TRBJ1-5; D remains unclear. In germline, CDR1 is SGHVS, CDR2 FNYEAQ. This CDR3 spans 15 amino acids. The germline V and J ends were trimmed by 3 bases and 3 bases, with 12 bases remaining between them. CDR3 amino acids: CASSFGPGFNQPQHF. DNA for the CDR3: TGTGCCAGCAGCTTTGGTCCAGGTTTCAATCAGCCCCAGCATTTT. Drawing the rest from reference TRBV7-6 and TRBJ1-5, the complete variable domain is GAGVSQSPRYKVTKRGQDVALRCDPISGHVSLYWYRQALGQGPEFLTYFNYEAQQDKSGLPNDRFSAERPEGSISTLTIQRTEQRDSAMYRCASSFGPGFNQPQHFGDGTRLSIL.

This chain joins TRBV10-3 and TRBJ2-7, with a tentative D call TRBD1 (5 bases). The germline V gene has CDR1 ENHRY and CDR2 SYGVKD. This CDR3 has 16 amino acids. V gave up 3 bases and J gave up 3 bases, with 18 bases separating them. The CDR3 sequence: CAISDTAGNIGYEQYF. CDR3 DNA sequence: TGTGCCATCAGTGACACGGCAGGGAATATTGGCTACGAGCAGTACTTC.

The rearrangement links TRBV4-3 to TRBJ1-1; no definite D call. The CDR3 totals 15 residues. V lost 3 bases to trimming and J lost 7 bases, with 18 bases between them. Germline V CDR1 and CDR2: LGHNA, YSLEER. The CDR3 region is CASSQGAGEIGEAFF. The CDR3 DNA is TGCGCCAGCAGCCAGGGCGCCGGGGAAATTGGTGAAGCTTTCTTT.

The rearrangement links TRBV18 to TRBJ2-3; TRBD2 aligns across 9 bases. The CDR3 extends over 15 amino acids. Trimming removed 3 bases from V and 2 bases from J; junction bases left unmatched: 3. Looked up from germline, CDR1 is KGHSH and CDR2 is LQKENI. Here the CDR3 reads CASSPRLADTDTQYF. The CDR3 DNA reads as TGTGCCAGCTCACCTCGACTAGCGGACACAGATACGCAGTATTTT.

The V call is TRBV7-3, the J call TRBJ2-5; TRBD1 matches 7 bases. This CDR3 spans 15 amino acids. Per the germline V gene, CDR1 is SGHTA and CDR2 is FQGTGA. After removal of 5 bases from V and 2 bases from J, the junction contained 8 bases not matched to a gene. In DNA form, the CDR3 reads TGTGCCAGCAGCGTACAGGGGTTGGGGCAAGAGACCCAGTACTTC. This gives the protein CASSVQGLGQETQYF.

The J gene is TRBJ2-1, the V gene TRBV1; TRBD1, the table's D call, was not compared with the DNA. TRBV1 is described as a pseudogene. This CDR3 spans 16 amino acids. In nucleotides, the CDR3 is TGCACCAGCAGCCAAGATCGGTGGGGCCTGACCAATGAGCAGTTCTTC. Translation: CTSSQDRWGLTNEQFF.

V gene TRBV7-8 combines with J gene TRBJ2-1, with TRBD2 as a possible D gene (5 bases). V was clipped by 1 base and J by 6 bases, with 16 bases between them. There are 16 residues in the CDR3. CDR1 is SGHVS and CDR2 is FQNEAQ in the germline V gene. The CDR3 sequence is CASSLETGEGGNEQFF. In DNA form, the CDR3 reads TGTGCCAGCAGCTTAGAGACGGGTGAGGGCGGCAATGAGCAGTTCTTC.

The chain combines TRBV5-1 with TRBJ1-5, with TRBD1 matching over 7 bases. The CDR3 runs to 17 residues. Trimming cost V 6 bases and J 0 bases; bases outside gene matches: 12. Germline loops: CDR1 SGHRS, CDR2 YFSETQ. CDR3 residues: CASMTGPSSHSNQPQHF. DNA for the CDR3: TGCGCCAGCATGACAGGGCCCTCGTCTCATAGCAATCAGCCCCAGCATTTT.

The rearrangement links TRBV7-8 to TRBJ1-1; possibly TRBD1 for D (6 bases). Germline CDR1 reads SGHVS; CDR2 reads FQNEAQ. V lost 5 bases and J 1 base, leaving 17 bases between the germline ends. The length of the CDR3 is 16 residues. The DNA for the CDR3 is TGTGCCAGCAGCCCCACACAGGGTATGGAGAACACTGAAGCTTTCTTT. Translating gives CASSPTQGMENTEAFF.

CDR3 sequence (DNA): TGCGCCAGCAGCCAAGGAAAGAGACTAGCCGTGATTACAGATACGCAGTATTTT. Translation: CASSQGKRLAVITDTQYF. The chain is built from TRBV4-1 and TRBJ2-3; TRBD2 matches 7 bases. The CDR3 totals 18 residues. J was trimmed by 3 bases and V by 1 base; bases with no gene match: 13. Germline CDR1 reads MGHRA; CDR2 reads YSYEKL.

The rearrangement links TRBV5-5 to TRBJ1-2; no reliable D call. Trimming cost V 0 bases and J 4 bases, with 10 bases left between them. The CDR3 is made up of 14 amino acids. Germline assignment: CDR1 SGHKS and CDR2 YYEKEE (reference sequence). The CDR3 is CASSLVGSVYGYTF. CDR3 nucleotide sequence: TGTGCCAGCAGCTTGGTAGGCAGCGTCTATGGCTACACCTTC.

The DNA of the CDR3 is TGTGCCAGCAGGGATCCGGGACACTTCTATGGCTACACCTTC. Amino acids: CASRDPGHFYGYTF. The V gene is TRBV6-5, the J gene TRBJ1-2; D is possibly TRBD1 (6 bases). Trimming stripped 6 bases from V and 4 bases from J, with 15 bases between. The V gene's germline CDR1 is MNHEY and CDR2 SVGAGI. The CDR3 spans 14 residues.

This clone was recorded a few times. CDR3 protein: CASSEQGTQTNYGYTF. Written as DNA, the CDR3 is TGTGCCAGCAGTGAGCAAGGGACACAGACTAACTATGGCTACACCTTC. The V and J genes are TRBV2 and TRBJ1-2, with D maybe TRBD1 (6 bases). Germline V gene data show CDR1 as SNHLY and CDR2 as FYNNEI. The CDR3 is 16 amino acids. V gave up 3 bases and J gave up 0 bases, with 14 bases separating them.

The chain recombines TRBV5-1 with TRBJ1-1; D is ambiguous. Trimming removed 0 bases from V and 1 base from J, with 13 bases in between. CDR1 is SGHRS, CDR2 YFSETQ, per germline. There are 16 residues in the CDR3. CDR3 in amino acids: CASSLDGHGRNTEAFF. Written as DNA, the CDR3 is TGCGCCAGCAGCTTGGACGGTCATGGTCGGAACACTGAAGCTTTCTTT.

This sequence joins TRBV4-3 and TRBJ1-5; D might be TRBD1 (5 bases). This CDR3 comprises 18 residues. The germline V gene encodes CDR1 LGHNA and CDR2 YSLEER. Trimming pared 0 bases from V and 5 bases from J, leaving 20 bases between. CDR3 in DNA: TGCGCCAGCAGCCAAGATCTTGTTTTGGGCACAGGTTATCAGCCCCAGCATTTT. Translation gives CASSQDLVLGTGYQPQHF.

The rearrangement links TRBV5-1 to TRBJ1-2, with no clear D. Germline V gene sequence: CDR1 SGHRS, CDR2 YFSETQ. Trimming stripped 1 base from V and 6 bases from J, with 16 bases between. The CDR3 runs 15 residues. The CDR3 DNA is TGCGCCAGCAGCTTGTTGGCGGCCGGGGTAGATGGCTACACCTTC. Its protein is CASSLLAAGVDGYTF. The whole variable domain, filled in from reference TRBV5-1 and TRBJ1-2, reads KAGVTQTPRYLIKTRGQQVTLSCSPISGHRSVSWYQQTPGQGLQFLFEYFSETQRNKGNFPGRFSGRQFSNSRSEMNVSTLELGDSALYLCASSLLAAGVDGYTFGSGTRLTVV.

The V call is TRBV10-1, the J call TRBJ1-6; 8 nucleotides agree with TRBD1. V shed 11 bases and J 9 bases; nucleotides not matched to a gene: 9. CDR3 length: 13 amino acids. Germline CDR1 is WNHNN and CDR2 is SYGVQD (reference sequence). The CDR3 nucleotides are TGCGCCCGAACGGACAGGGTGATTTCACCCCTCCACTTT. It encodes CARTDRVISPLHF.

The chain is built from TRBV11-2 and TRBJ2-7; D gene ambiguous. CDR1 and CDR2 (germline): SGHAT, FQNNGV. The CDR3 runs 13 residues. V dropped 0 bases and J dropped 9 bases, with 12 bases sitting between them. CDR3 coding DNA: TGTGCCAGCAGCTTAGATACCCGGGTGCCGCAGTACTTC. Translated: CASSLDTRVPQYF.

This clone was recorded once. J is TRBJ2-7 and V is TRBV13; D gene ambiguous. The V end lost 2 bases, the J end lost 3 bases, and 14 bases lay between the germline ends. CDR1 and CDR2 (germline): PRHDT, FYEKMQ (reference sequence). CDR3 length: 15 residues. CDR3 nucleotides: TGTGCCAGCAGCTTATTTCAGGAAACCCTCTACGAGCAGTACTTC. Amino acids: CASSLFQETLYEQYF. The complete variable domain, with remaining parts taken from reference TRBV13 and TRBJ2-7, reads AAGVIQSPRHLIKEKRETATLKCYPIPRHDTVYWYQQGPGQDPQFLISFYEKMQSDKGSIPDRFSAQQFSDYHSELNMSSLELGDSALYFCASSLFQETLYEQYFGPGTRLTVT.

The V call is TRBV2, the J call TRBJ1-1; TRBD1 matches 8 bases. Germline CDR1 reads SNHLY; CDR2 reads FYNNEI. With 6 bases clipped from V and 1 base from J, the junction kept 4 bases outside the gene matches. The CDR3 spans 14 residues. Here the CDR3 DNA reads TGTGCCAGCAGCCAGGACAGGGCGAACACTGAAGCTTTCTTT. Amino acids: CASSQDRANTEAFF.